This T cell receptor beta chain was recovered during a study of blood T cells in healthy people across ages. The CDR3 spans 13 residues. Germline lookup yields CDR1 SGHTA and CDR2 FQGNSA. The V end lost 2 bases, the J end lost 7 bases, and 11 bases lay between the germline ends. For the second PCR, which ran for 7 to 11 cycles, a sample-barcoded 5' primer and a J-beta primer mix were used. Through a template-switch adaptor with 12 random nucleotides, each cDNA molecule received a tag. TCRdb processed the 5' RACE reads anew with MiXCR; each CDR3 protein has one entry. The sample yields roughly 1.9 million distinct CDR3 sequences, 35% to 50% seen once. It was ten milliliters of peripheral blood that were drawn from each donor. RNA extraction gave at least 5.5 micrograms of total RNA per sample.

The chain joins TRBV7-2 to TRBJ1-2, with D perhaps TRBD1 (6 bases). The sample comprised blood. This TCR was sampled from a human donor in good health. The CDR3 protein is CASSLIQGRGYTF. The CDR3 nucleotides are TGTGCCAGCAGCTTAATACAGGGCCGTGGCTACACCTTC.